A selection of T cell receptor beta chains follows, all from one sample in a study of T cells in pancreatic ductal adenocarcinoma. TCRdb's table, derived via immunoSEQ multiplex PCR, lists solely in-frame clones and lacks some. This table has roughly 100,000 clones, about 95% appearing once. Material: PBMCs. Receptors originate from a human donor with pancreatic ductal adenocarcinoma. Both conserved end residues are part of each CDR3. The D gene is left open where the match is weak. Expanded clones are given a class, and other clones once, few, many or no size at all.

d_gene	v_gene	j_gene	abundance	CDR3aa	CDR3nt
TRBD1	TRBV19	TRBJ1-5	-	CASRDRGNQPQHF	TGTGCCAGCCGGGACAGAGGGAATCAGCCCCAGCATTTT
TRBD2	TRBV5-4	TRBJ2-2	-	CASTPSPGRAETGELFF	TGTGCCAGCACCCCCTCCCCCGGGAGGGCCGAAACCGGGGAGCTGTTTTTT
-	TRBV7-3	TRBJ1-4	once	CASSFLIEARRINEKLFF	TGTGCCAGCAGCTTTCTTATCGAGGCGCGAAGGATAAATGAAAAACTGTTTTTT
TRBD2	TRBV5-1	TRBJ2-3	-	CASSLGTSGPSTDTQYF	TGCGCCAGCAGTTTAGGGACTAGCGGGCCGTCCACAGATACGCAGTATTTT
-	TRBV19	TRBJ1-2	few	CASSMVGGINGYTF	TGTGCCAGTAGTATGGTGGGGGGGATCAATGGCTACACCTTC
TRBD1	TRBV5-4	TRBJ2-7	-	CASSLGVTGVYEQYF	TGTGCCAGCAGCTTGGGCGTCACAGGGGTCTACGAGCAGTACTTC
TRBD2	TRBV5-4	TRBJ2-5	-	CASSLGLSGSGETQYF	TGTGCCAGCAGCTTGGGCCTTAGCGGGAGTGGAGAGACCCAGTACTTC
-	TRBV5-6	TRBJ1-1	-	CASSPGTSGDNTEAFF	TGTGCCAGCAGCCCCGGGACATCCGGGGATAACACTGAAGCTTTCTTT
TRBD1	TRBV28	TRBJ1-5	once	CASKETGFYQPQHF	TGTGCCAGCAAAGAGACAGGGTTTTATCAGCCCCAGCATTTT
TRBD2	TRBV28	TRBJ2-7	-	CASSSSGGPYEQYF	TGTGCCAGCAGCTCTAGCGGGGGCCCCTACGAGCAGTACTTC
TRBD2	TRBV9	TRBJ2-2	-	CASSTGRELTGELFF	TGTGCCAGCAGTACCGGGCGGGAGCTCACCGGGGAGCTGTTTTTT
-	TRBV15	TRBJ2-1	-	CATSRGDSNEQFF	TGTGCCACCAGCAGAGGAGATAGCAATGAGCAGTTCTTC
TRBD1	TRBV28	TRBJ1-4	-	CASSLSAGGNEKLFF	TGTGCCAGCAGTTTATCGGCAGGGGGCAATGAAAAACTGTTTTTT
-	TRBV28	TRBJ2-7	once	CASSDTSQVQQYF	TGTGCCAGCAGCGACACCAGCCAGGTGCAGCAGTACTTC
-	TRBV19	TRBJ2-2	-	CASSPRGRGNTGELFF	TGTGCCAGTAGCCCCCGGGGCAGGGGGAACACCGGGGAGCTGTTTTTT
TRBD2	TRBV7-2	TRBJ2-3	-	CASSLEPGTSGYQTDTQYF	TGTGCCAGCAGCTTAGAGCCGGGGACTAGCGGTTACCAGACAGATACGCAGTATTTT
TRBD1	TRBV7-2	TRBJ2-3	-	CASRTGTGRTDTQYF	TGTGCCAGCAGAACCGGGACAGGCCGCACAGATACGCAGTATTTT
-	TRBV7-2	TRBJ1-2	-	CASSLAAIYGYTF	TGTGCCAGCAGCTTAGCAGCAATCTATGGCTACACCTTC
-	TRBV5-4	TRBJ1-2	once	CASSLVQAGYGYTF	TGTGCCAGCAGCTTGGTTCAGGCTGGATATGGCTACACCTTC
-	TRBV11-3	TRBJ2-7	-	CASSLGAGQAYEQYF	TGTGCCAGCAGCTTAGGTGCTGGACAAGCCTACGAGCAGTACTTC
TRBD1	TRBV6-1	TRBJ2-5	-	CASSRDREETQYF	TGTGCCAGCAGTCGGGACAGAGAAGAGACCCAGTACTTC
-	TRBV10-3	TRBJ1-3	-	CAGREGFSGNTIYF	TGTGCCGGAAGAGAGGGATTCTCTGGAAACACCATATATTTT
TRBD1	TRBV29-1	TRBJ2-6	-	CSVGDSYSGANVLTF	TGCAGCGTGGGGGACAGTTACTCTGGGGCCAACGTCCTGACTTTC
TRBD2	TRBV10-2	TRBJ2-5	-	CASTTRPGGAQETQYF	TGCGCCAGCACTACCCGGCCGGGGGGGGCACAAGAGACCCAGTACTTC